A selection of T cell receptor beta chains follows, all from one sample in a study of blood T cells in healthy people across ages. TCRdb reanalysed the 5' RACE reads using MiXCR and keeps one entry per CDR3 protein. This table has just under 550,000 distinct CDR3 sequences, under 30% appearing once. The same data also contributed to another study, on T cells of mothers and their children.

Material for sequencing was blood. All receptors come from a boy younger than 18 in good health. Both conserved end residues are part of each CDR3. A D gene is named only where the DNA matches it firmly. Not all rows give a size; the values are once, few, many and, for expanded clones, a class.

v_call	d_call	clone_size	j_call	cdr3_aa	cdr3_nt
TRBV12-3/TRBV12-4	TRBD1	NA	TRBJ2-7	CASSFAGTGGDEQYF	TGTGCCAGCAGTTTCGCCGGGACAGGGGGCGACGAGCAGTACTTC
TRBV28	TRBD1	NA	TRBJ2-1	CASSPYPGTGDPSEQFF	TGTGCCAGCAGTCCCTACCCCGGGACAGGGGACCCAAGTGAGCAGTTCTTC
TRBV7-2	NA	NA	TRBJ2-7	CANGTYEQYF	TGTGCCAACGGTACCTACGAGCAGTACTTC
TRBV12-3/TRBV12-4	NA	NA	TRBJ1-2	CASRWGASLYGYTF	TGTGCCAGCAGGTGGGGGGCTTCCCTTTATGGCTACACCTTC
TRBV11-2	TRBD2	few	TRBJ2-3	CASSSPDSGLSTDTQYF	TGTGCCAGCAGCTCCCCCGATAGCGGGTTAAGCACAGATACGCAGTATTTT
TRBV4-3	NA	NA	TRBJ2-1	CASSRELKGFYNEQFF	TGCGCCAGCAGCCGCGAGTTAAAAGGGTTCTACAATGAGCAGTTCTTC
TRBV28	TRBD1	NA	TRBJ2-7	CASSTPLDRGYEQYF	TGTGCCAGCAGCACACCCCTAGACAGGGGGTACGAGCAGTACTTC
TRBV19	TRBD1	NA	TRBJ1-1	CASRDPGTGTNTEAFF	TGTGCCAGTAGGGACCCCGGGACAGGGACGAACACTGAAGCTTTCTTT
TRBV28	TRBD1	NA	TRBJ1-5	CASSDRGRVNQPQHF	TGTGCCAGCAGCGACAGGGGGCGAGTCAATCAGCCCCAGCATTTT
TRBV28	TRBD1	few	TRBJ2-5	CASNVGDRGRPQETQYF	TGTGCCAGCAACGTTGGCGACAGGGGGAGGCCCCAAGAGACCCAGTACTTC
TRBV4-3	TRBD2	NA	TRBJ2-7	CASSPAGLAGYEQYF	TGCGCCAGCAGCCCGGCCGGACTAGCGGGCTACGAGCAGTACTTC
TRBV7-2	NA	few	TRBJ2-5	CASSPWGGVETQYF	TGTGCCAGCAGCCCCTGGGGCGGAGTGGAGACCCAGTACTTC
TRBV20-1	NA	few	TRBJ2-4	CSARLDLLSDIQYF	TGCAGTGCTAGATTGGACCTCCTCTCGGACATTCAGTACTTC
TRBV2	TRBD2	NA	TRBJ2-5	CASSNMGTRAVSDF	TGTGCCAGCAGTAATATGGGGACTAGGGCCGTATCGGACTTC
TRBV7-7	NA	few	TRBJ2-3	CASSQTGPPDTQYF	TGTGCTAGCAGTCAGACCGGGCCCCCAGATACGCAGTATTTT
TRBV29-1	NA	many	TRBJ2-7	CSAPSPDNPYEQYF	TGCAGCGCCCCATCCCCAGATAATCCCTACGAGCAGTACTTC
TRBV18	TRBD2	NA	TRBJ2-2	CASSPRTSGSLDAGELFF	TGTGCCAGCTCACCTCGGACTAGCGGGAGCCTAGACGCCGGGGAGCTGTTTTTT
TRBV7-2	NA	many	TRBJ2-7	CASSLGRDNYEQYF	TGTGCCAGCAGCTTAGGCCGGGACAACTACGAGCAGTACTTC
TRBV10-3	NA	few	TRBJ1-1	CAISERVLGGEDTEAFF	TGTGCCATCAGTGAGAGGGTGCTTGGTGGGGAAGACACTGAAGCTTTCTTT
TRBV7-6	TRBD1	NA	TRBJ2-5	CASSSDRGQTQYF	TGTGCCAGCAGCTCGGACAGGGGTCAGACCCAGTACTTC
TRBV4-1	NA	NA	TRBJ2-6	CASSQDLVGYAGANVLTF	TGCGCCAGCAGCCAAGATTTAGTGGGGTATGCTGGGGCCAACGTCCTGACTTTC
TRBV4-1	NA	few	TRBJ2-7	CASSQDLGTYEQYF	TGCGCCAGCAGCCAAGATCTGGGGACCTACGAGCAGTACTTC
TRBV5-5	NA	NA	TRBJ1-4	CASSFTYNNEKLFF	TGTGCCAGCAGTTTCACCTATAATAATGAAAAACTGTTTTTT
TRBV29-1	NA	NA	TRBJ1-1	CSVEDNAVTDTEAFF	TGCAGCGTTGAAGACAACGCGGTAACGGACACTGAAGCTTTCTTT
TRBV5-1	NA	few	TRBJ1-1	CASSLNFGYTEAFF	TGCGCCAGCAGCTTGAACTTCGGTTACACTGAAGCTTTCTTT
TRBV20-1	NA	NA	TRBJ1-1	CSALRQGQNTEAFF	TGCAGTGCTTTACGGCAAGGCCAGAACACTGAAGCTTTCTTT
TRBV4-3	NA	NA	TRBJ2-3	CASSQERWDTQYF	TGCGCCAGCAGCCAGGAACGGTGGGATACGCAGTATTTT
TRBV7-2	NA	few	TRBJ2-5	CASSFGGFAEETQYF	TGTGCCAGCAGCTTTGGGGGGTTCGCGGAAGAGACCCAGTACTTC
TRBV3-1	NA	NA	TRBJ2-1	CASSQDRYFNEQFF	TGTGCCAGCAGCCAAGATCGGTATTTCAATGAGCAGTTCTTC
TRBV5-1	NA	NA	TRBJ1-1	CASSLRVGTANTEAFF	TGCGCCAGCAGCTTGAGGGTCGGGACGGCGAACACTGAAGCTTTCTTT
TRBV28	TRBD2	NA	TRBJ2-1	CASKSGLAVYNEQFF	TGTGCCAGCAAATCGGGACTAGCGGTCTACAATGAGCAGTTCTTC
TRBV5-1	NA	NA	TRBJ2-1	CASSFRGSSSYNEQFF	TGCGCCAGCAGCTTCCGTGGGAGTAGCTCCTACAATGAGCAGTTCTTC
TRBV7-2	NA	NA	TRBJ1-5	CASSLVKGPQHF	TGTGCCAGCAGCTTAGTGAAGGGACCCCAGCATTTT
TRBV7-8	NA	NA	TRBJ2-3	CASSEGTGADTQYF	TGTGCCAGCAGCGAAGGGACCGGTGCAGATACGCAGTATTTT
TRBV7-2	NA	NA	TRBJ1-2	CASSLGVNHVDGYTF	TGTGCCAGCAGCTTAGGGGTTAATCATGTGGATGGCTACACCTTC
TRBV12-3/TRBV12-4	NA	few	TRBJ2-1	CASSLGGPLGNEQFF	TGTGCCAGCAGTTTAGGCGGGCCCCTAGGGAATGAGCAGTTCTTC
TRBV12-3/TRBV12-4	NA	NA	TRBJ2-2	CASSDFRTGELFF	TGTGCCAGCAGTGATTTCAGGACCGGGGAGCTGTTTTTT
TRBV9	NA	NA	TRBJ2-3	CASSVDARGTDTQYF	TGTGCCAGCAGCGTAGACGCCAGGGGAACAGATACGCAGTATTTT
TRBV29-1	NA	few	TRBJ1-1	CSVPTGYNTEAFF	TGCAGCGTCCCAACAGGGTATAACACTGAAGCTTTCTTT
TRBV7-9	TRBD1	NA	TRBJ1-3	CASSATGGSGNTIYF	TGTGCCAGCAGCGCGACAGGGGGCTCTGGAAACACCATATATTTT
TRBV12-3/TRBV12-4	NA	few	TRBJ2-3	CASPEWTREDTQYF	TGTGCCTCCCCGGAATGGACTCGCGAAGATACGCAGTATTTT
TRBV5-1	NA	few	TRBJ1-2	CASSLAAASNGYTF	TGCGCCAGCAGCTTGGCGGCGGCTTCAAATGGCTACACCTTC
TRBV20-1	TRBD2	NA	TRBJ2-3	CSARDRSGRDADTQYF	TGCAGTGCTAGAGATCGGAGCGGGAGGGACGCAGATACGCAGTATTTT
TRBV5-1	NA	NA	TRBJ2-7	CASSGGGTVNYEQYF	TGCGCCAGCAGCGGAGGGGGGACAGTGAACTACGAGCAGTACTTC
TRBV7-9	NA	NA	TRBJ1-3	CASSPQVSRISGNTIYF	TGTGCCAGCAGCCCCCAAGTTTCTCGGATCTCTGGAAACACCATATATTTT
TRBV5-5	NA	NA	TRBJ2-4	CASSPKTVAKNIQYF	TGTGCCAGCAGCCCGAAGACCGTAGCCAAAAACATTCAGTACTTC
TRBV20-1	TRBD1	few	TRBJ2-7	CSARTGTGGYEQYF	TGCAGTGCTAGGACCGGGACAGGGGGCTACGAGCAGTACTTC
TRBV11-2	NA	few	TRBJ1-2	CASSSIPQRRTNYGYTF	TGTGCCAGCAGCTCTATTCCTCAGAGGAGAACTAACTATGGCTACACCTTC
TRBV28	NA	few	TRBJ2-1	CASKLGGGRYNEQFF	TGTGCCAGTAAACTTGGGGGGGGCAGATACAATGAGCAGTTCTTC
TRBV20-1	TRBD1	few	TRBJ2-3	CSARSARTGADTQYF	TGCAGTGCTAGGTCTGCGAGGACAGGGGCCGATACGCAGTATTTT
TRBV3-1	TRBD2	few	TRBJ2-3	CASSQDISGVTDTQYF	TGTGCCAGCAGCCAAGATATTAGCGGGGTCACAGATACGCAGTATTTT
TRBV28	TRBD1	few	TRBJ1-1	CASSLGIGSGGTEAFF	TGTGCCAGCAGTTTGGGGATAGGGTCAGGGGGCACTGAAGCTTTCTTT
TRBV24-1	TRBD1	few	TRBJ1-4	CATSERTGTNEKLFF	TGTGCCACCAGTGAACGGACAGGGACTAATGAAAAACTGTTTTTT
TRBV20-1	NA	NA	TRBJ1-1	CSAGRYRGRGGMNTEAFF	TGCAGTGCTGGTCGTTATCGCGGCCGAGGGGGAATGAACACTGAAGCTTTCTTT